Listed here are 5 T cell receptor beta chains from one sample, sequenced in a study of T cell responses to AZD1222 COVID-19 vaccine. The method was immunoSEQ multiplex PCR; TCRdb's version includes in-frame clones alone and lacks a portion of them. The table includes about 110,000 clones, 90% detected once. The sequencing used peripheral blood, collected 28 days after the second AZD1222 dose. These receptors were collected from an adult who received the AZD1222 COVID-19 vaccine.

The rearrangement joins TRBV10-3 to TRBJ2-7, with 8 bases identical to TRBD1. V was pared by 3 bases and J by 6 bases, with 13 bases of the junction left unmatched. The CDR3 extends over 16 amino acids. The germline gives CDR1 ENHRY, CDR2 SYGVKD. The CDR3 sequence is CAISEVGGQVSIEQYF. CDR3 nucleotide sequence: TGTGCCATCAGTGAAGTTGGGGGACAGGTATCCATCGAGCAGTACTTC.

The chain is built from TRBV6-5 and TRBJ1-1; D possibly corresponds to TRBD1 (6 bases). The V end was cut by 4 bases, the J end by 0 bases, with 15 bases between. CDR3 length: 16 residues. The germline gives CDR1 MNHEY, CDR2 SVGAGI. The CDR3 DNA reads TGTGCCAGCAGTTCGGACAGCAAAGTCATGAACACTGAAGCTTTCTTT. It is translated as CASSSDSKVMNTEAFF.

The CDR3 DNA reads as TGTGCCATCAGTGAGCCCCATCGATCCCGATCGGATGGCTACACCTTC. This sequence encodes CAISEPHRSRSDGYTF. This rearrangement joins TRBV10-3 to TRBJ1-2; no firm D call. This CDR3 has 16 amino acids. The V end lost 2 bases, the J end lost 6 bases, and 19 bases lay between the germline ends. The germline gives CDR1 ENHRY, CDR2 SYGVKD.

The genes are TRBV9 and TRBJ2-1; 10 bases are a match to TRBD2. CDR1 is SGDLS and CDR2 is YYNGEE in the germline V gene. V lost 3 bases, J lost 2 bases, and 8 bases stayed unmatched. The CDR3 is 17 residues long. CDR3 sequence: CASSASSGGAPYNEQFF. Here the CDR3 DNA reads TGTGCCAGCAGCGCCTCCAGCGGGGGGGCCCCCTACAATGAGCAGTTCTTC. Using reference TRBV9 and TRBJ2-1 for the parts outside the CDR3, the full variable domain is DSGVTQTPKHLITATGQRVTLRCSPRSGDLSVYWYQQSLDQGLQFLIQYYNGEERAKGNILERFSAQQFPDLHSELNLSSLELGDSALYFCASSASSGGAPYNEQFFGPGTRLTVL.

The J gene is TRBJ2-3, the V gene TRBV29-1; a possible D gene is TRBD2 (6 bases). This CDR3 has 12 amino acids. V gave up 5 bases and J gave up 11 bases, with 17 bases separating them. Germline-derived CDR1 and CDR2 are SQVTM and ANQGSEA. The CDR3 coding sequence is TGCAGCGTTAAGTGGGGGGACCGGGAGCAGTATTTT. This codes for CSVKWGDREQYF.